Listed here are 8 T cell receptor beta chains from one sample, sequenced in a study of blood T cell repertoires in COVID-19. Generated by immunoSEQ multiplex PCR, the TCRdb table keeps only in-frame clones and is missing some. Of 90,000 to 120,000 clones listed, approximately 80% were seen once; the top ten hold about 5%. Source material: peripheral blood. Every receptor here comes from a man between 60 and 75 years old with acute or convalescent COVID-19.

V usage is TRBV20-1 and J usage is TRBJ2-1; possible D gene TRBD2, 5 bases. The CDR3 consists of 10 residues. Trimming left V 4 bases short and J 8 bases short, with 6 bases between. CDR1 and CDR2 (germline): DFQATT, SNEGSKA (reference sequence). The CDR3: CSAMEDEQFF. CDR3 nucleotide sequence: TGCAGTGCTATGGAGGATGAGCAGTTCTTC.

The V gene is TRBV6-5, the J gene TRBJ2-7; weak D call: TRBD2 (5 bases). The germline V gene has CDR1 MNHEY and CDR2 SVGAGI. This CDR3 comprises 16 residues. V was trimmed by 0 bases and J by 1 base, leaving 13 bases between them. The CDR3 loop is CASSYSPLEGSYEQYF. The CDR3 DNA sequence: TGTGCCAGCAGTTACTCTCCCTTAGAGGGATCCTACGAGCAGTACTTC.

The chain recombines TRBV4-1 with TRBJ2-2, with D tentatively TRBD2 (5 bases). The CDR3 runs 17 residues. V shed 6 bases and J shed 0 bases, with 17 bases lying between them. Germline CDR1 reads MGHRA; CDR2 reads YSYEKL. CDR3 amino acids: CASRWGAATANTGELFF. CDR3 nucleotide sequence: TGCGCCAGCAGATGGGGAGCGGCGACCGCGAACACCGGGGAGCTGTTTTTT.

The V call is TRBV7-3, the J call TRBJ2-2, with D perhaps TRBD2 (5 bases). The germline V and J ends were trimmed by 4 bases and 7 bases, with 13 bases remaining between them. CDR1 is SGHTA, CDR2 FQGTGA, per germline. The CDR3 extends over 14 amino acids. CDR3 in DNA: TGTGCCAGCAGCTCGGGGATAACGGGCGGGGAGCTGTTTTTT. Encoded protein: CASSSGITGGELFF.

The DNA for the CDR3 is TGCAGCGAGCCACGACAGGGTCGGCCAATAAACTCTGGAAACACCATATATTTT. This sequence encodes CSEPRQGRPINSGNTIYF. The genes are TRBV29-1 and TRBJ1-3; 7 bases agree with TRBD1. Germline-derived CDR1 and CDR2 are SQVTM and ANQGSEA. This CDR3 contains 18 residues. Trimming at V came to 7 bases and at J to 0 bases, leaving 18 bases not matched to a gene.

The rearrangement links TRBV5-8 to TRBJ1-2; D remains ambiguous. Germline V gives CDR1 SGHTS, CDR2 YDEGEE. V was trimmed by 2 bases and J by 8 bases, leaving 10 bases between them. The CDR3 is 12 amino acids. CDR3 sequence reads: CASSFGSQGYTF. CDR3 nucleotide sequence: TGTGCCAGCAGCTTCGGGTCTCAAGGCTACACCTTC.

This chain links TRBV7-2 with TRBJ2-5; D perhaps matches TRBD1 (6 bases). The V end lost 7 bases, the J end lost 2 bases, and 11 bases lay between the germline ends. Germline-derived CDR1 and CDR2 are SGHTA and FQGNSA. The CDR3 has 13 residues. The CDR3 bases are TGTGCCAGCACCCCGGACAGACAAGAGACCCAGTACTTC. Amino acids: CASTPDRQETQYF.

The rearrangement joins TRBV13 to TRBJ1-2; a possible D gene is TRBD1 (5 bases). The germline V gene encodes CDR1 PRHDT and CDR2 FYEKMQ (reference sequence). CDR3 length equals 14 residues. Trimming took off 3 bases at V and 3 bases at J, with 11 bases between the two ends. The CDR3 coding sequence is TGTGCCAGCAGCTTGGGTGGGACTGACTATGGCTACACCTTC. Its translation: CASSLGGTDYGYTF.